These 26 T cell receptor beta chains originate from one sample sequenced in a study of technical replicates of blood from several donors. Clones were read by immunoSEQ multiplex PCR, and TCRdb kept only the in-frame ones, dropping some. Of some 87,000 clones in the sample, about 97% were seen once. The specimen was T cells isolated from PBMCs. All receptors derive from a human donor in good health.

The chain employs TRBV5-1 and TRBJ1-6; 11 positions match TRBD1. V shed 0 bases and J 15 bases; nucleotides not matched to a gene: 5. The germline V gene encodes CDR1 SGHRS and CDR2 YFSETQ. This CDR3 region has 14 residues. The CDR3 coding sequence is TGCGCCAGCAGCTTGGCCGGGACAGGGGGGATCCTCCACTTT. Protein: CASSLAGTGGILHF.

This clone was detected only once. The rearrangement joins TRBV5-1 to TRBJ2-7; possibly TRBD1 for D (6 bases). CDR1 and CDR2 from the germline V gene are SGHRS and YFSETQ. This CDR3 has 14 residues. V was trimmed by 0 bases and J by 2 bases, leaving 9 bases between them. The CDR3 loop is CASSLVGQTYEQYF. CDR3 nucleotide sequence: TGCGCCAGCAGCTTGGTAGGACAGACCTACGAGCAGTACTTC.

The chain joins TRBV11-3 to TRBJ2-3; 8 bases fit TRBD2. V lost 2 bases, J lost 1 base, and 8 bases stayed unmatched. The CDR3 is made up of 17 amino acids. The V gene's germline CDR1 is SGHNT and CDR2 YENEEA. The chain's CDR3 is CASSLTPWRGGTDTQYF. The CDR3 DNA follows: TGTGCCAGCAGCTTAACCCCCTGGCGGGGGGGCACAGATACGCAGTATTTT.

This sequence joins TRBV7-9 and TRBJ2-1; D perhaps matches TRBD1 (6 bases). Trimming took off 7 bases at V and 8 bases at J, with 12 bases between the two ends. Germline assignment: CDR1 SEHNR and CDR2 FQNEAQ (reference sequence). The CDR3 is 12 residues long. The CDR3 nucleotides read TGTGCCAGCACTCTACAGGGTGATGAGCAGTTCTTC. This translates into CASTLQGDEQFF. The complete variable domain, with remaining parts taken from reference TRBV7-9 and TRBJ2-1, reads DTGVSQNPRHKITKRGQNVTFRCDPISEHNRLYWYRQTLGQGPEFLTYFQNEAQLEKSRLLSDRFSAERPKGSFSTLEIQRTEQGDSAMYLCASTLQGDEQFFGPGTRLTVL.

V and J are TRBV28 and TRBJ2-7; tentative D call: TRBD1 (6 bases). The CDR3 spans 13 residues. V was trimmed by 10 bases and J by 3 bases, leaving 16 bases between them. Germline V lookup: CDR1 MDHEN, CDR2 SYDVKM. The CDR3 protein is CATSGTLNYEQYF. In DNA form, the CDR3 reads TGTGCCACCTCCGGGACACTAAACTACGAGCAGTACTTC.

The J gene is TRBJ2-1, the V gene TRBV25-1; D remains unclear. The germline CDR1 and CDR2 sequences are MGHDK and SYGVNS. V lost 1 base, J lost 0 bases, and 7 bases lay in between. The CDR3 contains 15 residues. CDR3: CASSELQSSYNEQFF. The CDR3 DNA reads as TGTGCCAGCAGTGAATTACAGTCCTCCTACAATGAGCAGTTCTTC.

The chain has TRBV27 and TRBJ2-2, with D perhaps matching TRBD1 (6 bases). Germline values: CDR1 MNHEY, CDR2 SMNVEV (reference sequence). Trimming took off 7 bases at V and 1 base at J, with 10 bases between the two ends. This CDR3 has 14 amino acids. The CDR3 loop is CASIMTGNTGELFF. CDR3 DNA sequence: TGTGCCAGCATTATGACAGGGAACACCGGGGAGCTGTTTTTT.

The rearrangement uses TRBV4-1 and TRBJ1-1; TRBD1 is a possible D gene (5 bases). The CDR3 spans 15 residues. V lost 1 base and J 1 base, leaving 10 bases between the germline ends. Germline V gives CDR1 MGHRA, CDR2 YSYEKL. In DNA, the CDR3 is TGCGCCAGCAGCCAAGTCGACAGTCGGAACACTGAAGCTTTCTTT. Protein sequence: CASSQVDSRNTEAFF.

V and J are TRBV9 and TRBJ1-2, with D unclear. V was trimmed by 4 bases and J by 7 bases, leaving 20 bases between them. This CDR3 comprises 15 residues. Looked up from germline, CDR1 is SGDLS and CDR2 is YYNGEE. The CDR3 loop reads CASSPSPLLEGGYTF. In nucleotides, the CDR3 is TGTGCCAGCAGCCCTTCTCCCTTACTGGAGGGTGGCTACACCTTC.

The chain has TRBV10-3 and TRBJ2-5; TRBD1 aligns across 8 bases. This CDR3 contains 16 residues. Germline loops: CDR1 ENHRY, CDR2 SYGVKD. The trim removed 1 base at V and 5 bases at J, leaving 9 bases unmatched. The CDR3 is CAISEFSQGVRETQYF. Written as DNA, the CDR3 is TGTGCCATCAGTGAGTTTTCACAGGGGGTCAGGGAGACCCAGTACTTC.

The chain couples TRBV2 to TRBJ2-1, with TRBD1 matching over 10 bases. This CDR3 spans 15 amino acids. The V gene's germline CDR1 is SNHLY and CDR2 FYNNEI. V was clipped by 3 bases and J by 4 bases; unmatched bases: 3. The CDR3 loop is CASSEDRGRYNEQFF. CDR3 nucleotides: TGTGCCAGCAGTGAGGACAGGGGGAGGTACAATGAGCAGTTCTTC.

The chain has TRBV4-1 and TRBJ1-5; 8 bases line up with TRBD1. J gave up 3 bases and V 0 bases, and 10 bases lay outside the gene matches. The germline V gene has CDR1 MGHRA and CDR2 YSYEKL. This CDR3 is 18 amino acids long. CDR3: CASSQDQGRGLNNQPQHF. The CDR3 DNA reads TGCGCCAGCAGCCAAGATCAGGGCAGGGGGCTTAACAATCAGCCCCAGCATTTT.

The chain employs TRBV10-3 and TRBJ1-2; D not certain. The V end was cut by 6 bases, the J end by 3 bases, with 8 bases between. CDR1 and CDR2 from the germline V gene are ENHRY and SYGVKD. The CDR3 is 12 residues long. CDR3 protein: CAIRREDYGYTF. CDR3 coding DNA: TGTGCCATCAGGAGGGAGGACTATGGCTACACCTTC.

This rearrangement joins TRBV5-1 to TRBJ1-1; weak D call: TRBD1 (6 bases). Germline-derived CDR1 and CDR2 are SGHRS and YFSETQ. Trimming took off 0 bases at V and 0 bases at J, with 15 bases between the two ends. This CDR3 has 17 amino acids. DNA of the CDR3: TGCGCCAGCAGCTTGGGCACAGGGAGGGCCATGAACACTGAAGCTTTCTTT. Encoded protein: CASSLGTGRAMNTEAFF. The full variable domain, with the rest looked up from reference TRBV5-1 and TRBJ1-1, is KAGVTQTPRYLIKTRGQQVTLSCSPISGHRSVSWYQQTPGQGLQFLFEYFSETQRNKGNFPGRFSGRQFSNSRSEMNVSTLELGDSALYLCASSLGTGRAMNTEAFFGQGTRLTVV.

The V gene is TRBV15, the J gene TRBJ1-5; D is perhaps TRBD1 (5 bases). Germline V gives CDR1 LNHNV, CDR2 YYDKDF (reference sequence). This CDR3 comprises 16 residues. Trimming removed 3 bases from V and 0 bases from J, with 12 bases in between. In DNA, the CDR3 is TGTGCCACCAGCAGTAGGGACTATTATAGCAATCAGCCCCAGCATTTT. Translating gives CATSSRDYYSNQPQHF.

The J gene is TRBJ2-1, the V gene TRBV19; D is unresolved. Germline values: CDR1 LNHDA, CDR2 SQIVND (reference sequence). The germline V and J ends were trimmed by 5 bases and 0 bases, with 11 bases remaining between them. CDR3 length: 15 amino acids. The CDR3 sequence is CASSLDLGSYNEQFF. The CDR3 region has the DNA TGTGCCAGTAGTCTTGACCTAGGCTCCTACAATGAGCAGTTCTTC.

V usage is TRBV10-3 and J usage is TRBJ1-2, with 8 nucleotides matching TRBD1. Germline V lookup: CDR1 ENHRY, CDR2 SYGVKD. J was trimmed by 2 bases and V by 3 bases; bases with no gene match: 5. The length of the CDR3 is 15 residues. The CDR3 region has the DNA TGTGCCATCAGTGACAGGACAGGGCAAAACTATGGCTACACCTTC. Its translation: CAISDRTGQNYGYTF.

This clone was seen a few times. This chain joins TRBV7-9 and TRBJ2-2, with 10 bases matching TRBD1. Germline CDR1 SEHNR, CDR2 FQNEAQ (reference sequence). CDR3 length: 16 amino acids. With V trimmed by 5 bases and J by 3 bases, 6 bases remained unmatched. The CDR3 DNA follows: TGTGCCAGCAGCCGACAGGGGGCGAAATACACCGGGGAGCTGTTTTTT. Its translation is CASSRQGAKYTGELFF.

The chain joins TRBV30 to TRBJ1-1; D perhaps matches TRBD1 (5 bases). Trimming pared 3 bases from V and 0 bases from J, leaving 8 bases between. The CDR3 consists of 13 residues. CDR1 and CDR2 (germline): GTSNPN, SVGIG (reference sequence). DNA for the CDR3: TGTGCCTGGAGCGCACAGGTGAACACTGAAGCTTTCTTT. It codes for CAWSAQVNTEAFF.

The J gene is TRBJ1-4, the V gene TRBV9, with D perhaps matching TRBD1 (5 bases). Germline V gives CDR1 SGDLS, CDR2 YYNGEE. Trimming stripped 4 bases from V and 4 bases from J, with 11 bases between. The CDR3 contains 14 residues. CDR3 loop: CASSPTGYNEKLFF. The CDR3 region has the DNA TGTGCCAGCAGCCCAACAGGATATAATGAAAAACTGTTTTTT.

The V and J genes are TRBV6-6 and TRBJ2-7, with a possible D match to TRBD2 (6 bases). CDR1 MNHNY and CDR2 SVGAGI come from the germline V gene (reference sequence). The ends were cut back, 5 bases at V and 12 bases at J, with 17 bases in the middle. This CDR3 has 12 residues. In DNA, the CDR3 is TGTGCCAGCAGTCGGGACGGGAGTGATCGGTACTTC. This gives the protein CASSRDGSDRYF.

This chain connects TRBV30 to TRBJ2-2, with no clear D. In germline, CDR1 is GTSNPN, CDR2 SVGIG (reference sequence). The CDR3 runs 15 residues. The germline V and J ends were trimmed by 0 bases and 5 bases, with 13 bases remaining between them. The CDR3: CAWSVGSGRTGELFF. In nucleotides, the CDR3 is TGTGCCTGGAGTGTAGGATCAGGTCGGACCGGGGAGCTGTTTTTT. The whole variable domain, remainder taken from reference TRBV30 and TRBJ2-2, is SQTIHQWPATLVQPVGSPLSLECTVEGTSNPNLYWYRQAAGRGLQLLFYSVGIGQISSEVPQNLSASRPQDRQFILSSKKLLLSDSGFYLCAWSVGSGRTGELFFGEGSRLTVL.

This clone is a singleton in its sample. The J gene is TRBJ1-2, the V gene TRBV27; maybe TRBD1 (6 bases). Germline V gene lookup returns CDR1 MNHEY and CDR2 SMNVEV (reference sequence). Trimming removed 6 bases at V and 7 bases at J, with 21 bases between. CDR3 length: 15 amino acids. The CDR3 reads CASSLGTGGGVGYTF. The CDR3 nucleotides are TGTGCCAGCAGCCTGGGGACGGGGGGCGGGGTTGGCTACACCTTC.

The chain has TRBV20-1 and TRBJ1-2; D is possibly TRBD1 (5 bases). The V gene lost 0 bases and the J gene lost 8 bases, with 7 bases spanning the gap. The CDR3 runs to 11 residues. Germline CDR1 DFQATT, CDR2 SNEGSKA (reference sequence). The CDR3, as DNA: TGCAGTGCTAGAGATAACAGGGGCTACACCTTC. It translates to CSARDNRGYTF.

The CDR3 DNA reads TGTGCCAGCAGTACCCGGACAGGGGGCCGCACTGAAGCTTTCTTT. Its protein is CASSTRTGGRTEAFF. The V call is TRBV27, the J call TRBJ1-1; 11 nucleotides match TRBD1. V shed 5 bases, J shed 4 bases, and the junction held 6 bases outside the gene matches. The germline gives CDR1 MNHEY, CDR2 SMNVEV (reference sequence). The CDR3 consists of 15 residues.

The chain joins TRBV2 to TRBJ2-3, with 7 bases that match TRBD2. The CDR3 consists of 14 residues. The germline CDR1 and CDR2 sequences are SNHLY and FYNNEI. The ends lost 7 bases at V and 6 bases at J; junction bases unmatched: 10. CDR3 in amino acids: CASTDGASGDTQYF. For the CDR3, the DNA is TGTGCCAGCACCGACGGGGCTAGCGGTGATACGCAGTATTTT.